One T cell receptor (beta chain) is described in this entry. Its antigen is not identified. These data are taken from a study of shared clonotypes between healthy human individuals. As processed by the authors: Sequence data from immunoSEQ were junction-only and lacked quality scores; consequently, filtering differed. Data came from immunoSEQ multiplex PCR; TCRdb stores just in-frame clones and leaves some out. V, J and clone size are taken as reported in that table, and D and trimming were inferred from the DNA itself. This sample yields about 580,000 clones, of which roughly 98% are seen a single time; approximately 0.3% belongs to the top ten. Broader study findings: What naive subsets generally showed was a larger estimated richness than memory subsets showed. The researchers took only blood, and tissue repertoires probably look different.

J gave up 2 bases and V 5 bases, and 8 bases lay outside the gene matches. The CDR3 has 15 amino acids. Germline CDR1 and CDR2: MNHNY and SVGAGI (reference sequence). As defined, naive CD8 cells were CD45RO-negative and positively selected for CCR7, with terminally differentiated effector memory CD45RA+ cells excluded. V usage is TRBV6-6 and J usage is TRBJ1-2; TRBD1 matches at 7 bases. The specimen was naive CD8+ T cells sorted from blood. This TCR was sampled from a man younger than 45 in good health. CDR3 loop: CASSVDRVLNYGYTF. CDR3 coding DNA: TGTGCCAGCAGTGTTGACAGGGTGCTCAACTATGGCTACACCTTC.